These T cell receptor beta chains were read from a single sample in a study of cytomegalovirus exposure and HLA in healthy donors. The protocol was immunoSEQ multiplex PCR, while the TCRdb copy is restricted to in-frame clones and leaves out a portion. Found here are approximately 110,000 clones, less than 20% of them singletons; the top ten hold roughly 2%. Source material: PBMCs. The receptors were sampled from a woman aged 18-35 years in good health and CMV-seronegative. Each CDR3 is given with its conserved first and last residue. The order of the fields is D gene, clone size, J gene, V gene, CDR3 DNA, CDR3 protein. A D gene is named only where the DNA matches it firmly. Clone size appears in some rows only: once, few, many, or a class for an expanded clone.

D gene: TRBD2; clone size: NA; J gene: TRBJ2-2; V gene: TRBV19; CDR3 DNA: TGTGCCAGTAGTACCTTAGGACTAGCTACCGGGGAGCTGTTTTTT; CDR3 protein: CASSTLGLATGELFF
D gene: NA; clone size: NA; J gene: TRBJ2-2; V gene: TRBV6-4; CDR3 DNA: TGTGCCAGATACGGGACTCCAAATCGGGCCGGGGAGCTGTTTTTT; CDR3 protein: CARYGTPNRAGELFF
D gene: NA; clone size: NA; J gene: TRBJ1-3; V gene: TRBV15; CDR3 DNA: TGTGCCACCAGCTCCGGCGGCTCTGGAAACACCATATATTTT; CDR3 protein: CATSSGGSGNTIYF
D gene: NA; clone size: few; J gene: TRBJ2-7; V gene: TRBV15; CDR3 DNA: TGTGCCACCAGCACTCTCTACGAGCAGTACTTC; CDR3 protein: CATSTLYEQYF
D gene: NA; clone size: NA; J gene: TRBJ2-1; V gene: TRBV28; CDR3 DNA: TGTGCCAGCAGCCTCCTCCAGGGTGGTGAGCAGTTCTTC; CDR3 protein: CASSLLQGGEQFF
D gene: TRBD1; clone size: few; J gene: TRBJ1-4; V gene: TRBV30; CDR3 DNA: TGTGCCTGCACGGGACAGGGGAATGAAAAACTGTTTTTT; CDR3 protein: CACTGQGNEKLFF
D gene: TRBD2; clone size: few; J gene: TRBJ2-2; V gene: TRBV4-1; CDR3 DNA: TGCGCCAGCGGACCCGGGACTAGCGGCGACGGGGAGCTGTTTTTT; CDR3 protein: CASGPGTSGDGELFF
D gene: TRBD2; clone size: NA; J gene: TRBJ2-1; V gene: TRBV13; CDR3 DNA: TGTGCCAGCAGCTTGGAACGTAGCGGGTACCCCTACAATGAGCAGTTCTTC; CDR3 protein: CASSLERSGYPYNEQFF
D gene: NA; clone size: NA; J gene: TRBJ2-7; V gene: TRBV6-4; CDR3 DNA: TGTGCCAGCAGTGATAAAACAGACCTGATATTTACCTACGAGCAGTACTTC; CDR3 protein: CASSDKTDLIFTYEQYF
D gene: TRBD1; clone size: few; J gene: TRBJ2-1; V gene: TRBV7-8; CDR3 DNA: TGTGCCAGCAGCATGGACAGGACGATCGATGAGCAGTTCTTC; CDR3 protein: CASSMDRTIDEQFF
D gene: NA; clone size: NA; J gene: TRBJ2-2; V gene: TRBV2; CDR3 DNA: TGTGCCAGCAGTGAAGCGCGTCAGGGGATCGGGGAGCTGTTTTTT; CDR3 protein: CASSEARQGIGELFF
D gene: NA; clone size: few; J gene: TRBJ1-4; V gene: TRBV4-1; CDR3 DNA: TGCGCCAGCAGCCAAGGTGGCGGCGGGGGGTATGAAAAACTGTTTTTT; CDR3 protein: CASSQGGGGGYEKLFF
D gene: NA; clone size: few; J gene: TRBJ2-7; V gene: TRBV9; CDR3 DNA: TGTGCCAGCAGCCATCCCGGTGGGGGGGGGCCGTTCGAGCAGTACTTC; CDR3 protein: CASSHPGGGGPFEQYF
D gene: TRBD1; clone size: NA; J gene: TRBJ1-3; V gene: TRBV2; CDR3 DNA: TGTGCCAGCAGTGGGACAGGAGGTGGAAACACCATATATTTT; CDR3 protein: CASSGTGGGNTIYF